The 10 T cell receptor beta chains listed next were all sequenced from one sample in a study of blood T cells in healthy people across ages. Primed by a sample-barcoded 5' primer and a J-beta primer mix, a second PCR proceeded for about 6 to 12 cycles. Each CDR3 protein is one row after TCRdb ran MiXCR on the 5' RACE reads. The repertoire consists of 800,000 to 1,300,000 distinct CDR3 sequences, with 20% to 25% occurring once and the leading ten covering 0.65% to 0.75%. These data were also filed under a second study, of T cells of mothers and their children.

The sample comprised blood. The source of these receptors is a girl aged 2 to 9 in good health.

V gene TRBV7-9 combines with J gene TRBJ2-3, with D unclear. The last part of the DNA fits TRBJ1-5 better; the J call may be wrong. The CDR3 length is 13 residues. From germline, CDR1 is SEHNR and CDR2 FQNEAQ (reference sequence). The DNA for the CDR3 is TGTGCCAGCAGGTCCGCAAGCACAGATACGCAGCATTTT. As protein: CASRSASTDTQHF.

In DNA, the CDR3 is TGTGCCAGCACGACAGACGTCTATAATTCACCCCTCCACTTT. Translating gives CASTTDVYNSPLHF. The V gene is TRBV6-5, the J gene TRBJ1-6; perhaps TRBD1 as D (5 bases). Germline values: CDR1 MNHEY, CDR2 SVGAGI. Trimming removed 7 bases from V and 3 bases from J, with 10 bases in between. The CDR3 covers 14 residues.

There are a few counts of this clonotype. The chain links TRBV29-1 to TRBJ2-5, with TRBD1 as a possible D gene (5 bases). The CDR3 spans 14 residues. V dropped 4 bases and J dropped 4 bases, with 16 bases sitting between them. Germline V gene sequence: CDR1 SQVTM, CDR2 ANQGSEA. DNA for the CDR3: TGCAGCGTTGTAGGGGATTTGATCATAGAGACCCAGTACTTC. Translated: CSVVGDLIIETQYF.

Note on this clonotype: One end of the junction fails to match germline, which may point to a read error. V gene TRBV6-2 or TRBV6-3 combines with J gene TRBJ2-5; D ambiguous. The CDR3 consists of 12 residues. Looked up from germline, CDR1 is MNHEY and CDR2 is SVGEGT. Here the CDR3 reads CASSYPLETHYF. As DNA, the CDR3 is TGTGCCAGCAGTTACCCCCTAGAGACCCACTACTTC.

This clonotype was seen more than once but under ten times. The V gene is TRBV6-5, the J gene TRBJ2-2; 9 bases fit TRBD1. After removal of 6 bases from V and 8 bases from J, the junction contained 4 bases not matched to a gene. The CDR3 is made up of 13 amino acids. Germline CDR1 and CDR2: MNHEY and SVGAGI. For the CDR3, the DNA is TGTGCCAGCAGGGACAGGGGTCTAGGGGAGCTGTTTTTT. Protein product: CASRDRGLGELFF.

The CDR3 nucleotides read TGCGCCAGCAGCCAACCGGGACTAGCGGGAGTCGAGCAGTACTTC. Translated, it gives CASSQPGLAGVEQYF. The chain couples TRBV4-1 to TRBJ2-7, with 14 bases that match TRBD2. Germline loops: CDR1 MGHRA, CDR2 YSYEKL. The CDR3 consists of 15 residues. With 2 bases clipped from V and 6 bases from J, the junction kept 3 bases outside the gene matches.

In its sample, this clonotype was seen a few times. The chain couples TRBV29-1 to TRBJ2-7, with 8 bases matching TRBD1. Trimming cost V 5 bases and J 3 bases; bases outside gene matches: 3. This CDR3 has 12 residues. Per the germline V gene, CDR1 is SQVTM and CDR2 is ANQGSEA. The CDR3 loop is CSVNRGNYEQYF. The CDR3 nucleotides read TGCAGCGTTAACAGGGGGAACTACGAGCAGTACTTC.

This clonotype has only a few counts. CDR3 DNA sequence: TGCAGTGCTAGAGAAATTGGGACAGGGGGCTACGAGCAGTACTTC. Translating gives CSAREIGTGGYEQYF. The chain carries TRBV20-1 and TRBJ2-7; 11 bases map to TRBD1. Germline assignment: CDR1 DFQATT and CDR2 SNEGSKA (reference sequence). The CDR3 is 15 amino acids. J was trimmed by 3 bases and V by 0 bases; bases with no gene match: 4.

This clonotype has more than one count but fewer than ten. The genes are TRBV14 and TRBJ1-2; D is unresolved. V was cut by 4 bases and J by 4 bases, with 10 bases left in between. The CDR3 totals 13 residues. Germline loops: CDR1 SGHDN, CDR2 FVKESK. Here the CDR3 DNA reads TGTGCCAGCAGCCTCGGACTGGCCTATGGCTACACCTTC. As protein: CASSLGLAYGYTF.

The V and J genes are TRBV2 and TRBJ2-5; TRBD1 agrees at 9 bases. Germline V gene lookup returns CDR1 SNHLY and CDR2 FYNNEI. V shed 6 bases, J shed 1 base, and the junction held 6 bases outside the gene matches. CDR3 length: 15 amino acids. The CDR3 loop is CASRTRTGAQETQYF. The DNA for the CDR3 is TGTGCCAGCAGAACCAGGACAGGGGCCCAAGAGACCCAGTACTTC.